The 7 T cell receptor beta chains reported below all come from one sample, sequenced in a study of shared clonotypes between healthy human individuals (TCRdb year 2020). Library generation was performed with the immunoSEQ multiplex PCR assay. TCRdb mirrors the immuneACCESS table, restricted to in-frame sequences. Some clones are absent from its copies; in checked studies, under half trace to an unresolved V gene, and the reason for the others is unknown. In this sample the table shows about 470,000 clones, 79% of which occur a single time. The ten largest make up roughly 13% of the sample. The material sequenced was PBMCs. Receptors were obtained from a woman aged 40-49 years in good health. Some clones in this sample may be carry-over from other donors' samples.

The chain has TRBV5-6 and TRBJ1-2, with D tentatively TRBD1 (5 bases). V was clipped by 5 bases and J by 2 bases, with 10 bases between them. Germline V CDR1 and CDR2: SGHDT, YYEEEE. The CDR3 spans 13 residues. The CDR3 loop is CASRAGWNYGYTF. Here the CDR3 DNA reads TGTGCCAGCAGAGCAGGGTGGAACTATGGCTACACCTTC.

This clone was detected only a few times. The V and J genes are TRBV5-1 and TRBJ2-5, with unresolved D. The end of the DNA is better explained by TRBJ2-7, so the J call may be wrong. Germline assignment: CDR1 SGHRS and CDR2 YFSETQ. The CDR3 sequence is 13 residues long. Here the CDR3 reads CASSAGSTYEQYF. DNA for the CDR3: TGCGCCAGCAGCGCTGGATCCACCTACGAGCAGTACTTC.

The chain combines TRBV14 with TRBJ2-7; D is possibly TRBD1 (7 bases). Germline-derived CDR1 and CDR2 are SGHDN and FVKESK. Trimming removed 4 bases from V and 3 bases from J, with 22 bases in between. There are 17 residues in the CDR3. The CDR3 loop reads CASSPSAGRQGGYEQYF. CDR3 DNA sequence: TGTGCCAGCAGCCCCTCAGCTGGGAGGCAGGGGGGCTACGAGCAGTACTTC.

The chain has TRBV18 and TRBJ2-1; TRBD2 matches at 14 bases. Trimming at V came to 4 bases and at J to 10 bases, leaving 9 bases not matched to a gene. Germline V gives CDR1 KGHSH, CDR2 LQKENI. This CDR3 is 16 amino acids long. CDR3 region: CASSLGTSGSSWEQFF. In DNA form, the CDR3 reads TGTGCCAGCTCACTAGGGACTAGCGGGAGTTCGTGGGAGCAGTTCTTC.

The J gene is TRBJ2-1, the V gene TRBV19; 9 bases align to TRBD2. Per germline, CDR1 LNHDA and CDR2 SQIVND (reference sequence). Trimming removed 6 bases from V and 7 bases from J; junction bases left unmatched: 13. The CDR3 extends over 16 amino acids. The chain's CDR3 is CASSALAGNWGNEQFF. In DNA form, the CDR3 reads TGTGCCAGTAGCGCCCTAGCGGGAAACTGGGGTAATGAGCAGTTCTTC.

As concerns this clone: Germline is not matched at one junction end, which may reflect a read error. The sample has other DNA sequences that encode this CDR3 too. The V gene is TRBV7-9, the J gene TRBJ2-6; TRBD1 might be the D (5 bases). From germline, CDR1 is SEHNR and CDR2 FQNEAQ (reference sequence). The CDR3 sequence is 14 residues long. The CDR3 spells CASRRNSGANVLTF. The CDR3, as DNA: TGTGCCAGCAGGCGGAACTCTGGGGCCAATGTCCTGACTTTC.

The chain has TRBV5-5 and TRBJ2-7; 7 bases are a match to TRBD1. CDR3 length: 16 residues. Germline-derived CDR1 and CDR2 are SGHKS and YYEKEE (reference sequence). Trimming cost V 3 bases and J 0 bases; bases outside gene matches: 9. The CDR3 region is CASSSATGWNSYEQYF. For the CDR3, the DNA is TGTGCCAGCAGCTCGGCGACAGGGTGGAACTCCTACGAGCAGTACTTC.